The following is a TCR beta chain sequence with its context. Its antigen is still unknown. The entry originates in a study of T cell responses to AZD1222 COVID-19 vaccine. Sequenced by immunoSEQ multiplex PCR; TCRdb stores in-frame clones only, minus some. The sample includes some 200,000 clones, approximately 91% seen only once; the top ten take approximately 1.8%. Study results and caveats: Reports say nearly half of spike-specific TCRs go after unmutated variant regions. Donors were chiefly white British, with a greater number of females, and clonal diversity was perhaps underestimated.

Germline V lookup: CDR1 MNHEY, CDR2 SVGEGT. Trimming cost V 0 bases and J 6 bases; bases outside gene matches: 11. The CDR3 is 17 residues long. This sample comprised peripheral blood, obtained 28 days after the second AZD1222 dose. The source of this sequence is an adult who received the AZD1222 COVID-19 vaccine. The chain carries TRBV6-2 or TRBV6-3 and TRBJ1-5; 7 bases align to TRBD1. The CDR3 DNA reads TGTGCCAGCAGTTACTCGAGGGGGCCTTCACCGGGTCAGCCCCAGCATTTT. This translates into CASSYSRGPSPGQPQHF.